This record concerns one T cell receptor beta chain sequence. Its specificity is not known. The data derive from a study of CXCR3-negative and CXCR3-positive naive CD8 T cells. Across the study: For each library, about 1.5 +/- 0.3 million TRB reads were obtained, around 140 million in total. Study findings and constraints: Naive cells, whether CXCR3-negative or CXCR3-positive, had similar TRBV-TRBJ usage, while memory cells differed. Both of the naive subsets showed about the same high diversity, but memory CD8+ cells had much less. Higher TRB CDR3 hydrophobicity marked CXCR3-positive naive cells relative to CXCR3-negative naive cells.

The libraries of TRB cDNA were prepared using 5' RACE with UMI labels. TCRdb reprocessed the 5' RACE reads; each CDR3 protein has one entry and no DNA is given. In total, the table holds fewer than 140,000 distinct CDR3 sequences. Naive CD8+ T cells carried a CD45RO-CCR7+CD27+CD95- phenotype. The CDR3 contains 15 residues. Germline CDR1 reads SGHKS; CDR2 reads YYEKEE (reference sequence). Specimen: naive CXCR3+ CD8+ T cells from blood. Subset reported: CD45RO-CCR7+CD27+CD95- naive CD8+ T cells expressing CXCR3 (TNR3+). This clonotype was sampled from a human donor in good health. Some clones in this sample may be carry-over from other donors' samples. The chain carries TRBV5-5 and TRBJ2-7; lacking DNA, the TRBD1 call made by TCRdb goes unchecked. The chain's CDR3 is CASSAGTGGTYEQYF.